This record covers a single T cell receptor (beta chain). Libraries were prepared by immunoSEQ multiplex PCR; TCRdb keeps only in-frame clonotypes and omits some of them. Of about 98,000 clones listed, around 90% are singletons. The CDR3 loop spans 15 amino acids. CDR1 and CDR2 from the germline V gene are SGHAT and FQDESV (reference sequence). The V and J ends lost 0 bases and 2 bases respectively, with 10 bases between them. The sample is drawn from a study of siplizumab effects on memory and regulatory T cells. The sequencing sample was made of CD4+ T cells sorted from blood. The clonotype originates from a human donor in good health. The chain is built from TRBV11-1 and TRBJ1-1; D perhaps matches TRBD1 (5 bases). The CDR3, as DNA: TGTGCCAGCAGCTTAGCTCGCACAGGAAACACTGAAGCTTTCTTT. It codes for CASSLARTGNTEAFF. The variable domain in full, completed from reference TRBV11-1 and TRBJ1-1, reads EAEVAQSPRYKITEKSQAVAFWCDPISGHATLYWYRQILGQGPELLVQFQDESVVDDSQLPKDRFSAERLKGVDSTLKIQPAELGDSAMYLCASSLARTGNTEAFFGQGTRLTVV.